Below, one T cell receptor (beta chain) is given with its context. Its specificity is unknown. Investigators obtained sequences from unstimulated naive, memory, effector memory and TEMRA subsets in three donor pairs. These data originate in a study of siplizumab effects on memory and regulatory T cells. The study, taken as a whole, reports: Suppression by proliferating Tregs derived from siplizumab cultures was not verified. Reactions containing siplizumab showed mappable alloreactive CD4+ clones averaging approximately 75% Treg-derived, versus roughly 30% in controls. Memory cells seemed less diverse than naive T cells, which also seemed major contributors to the alloresponse.

Sequencing used immunoSEQ multiplex PCR; TCRdb keeps in-frame clones, though not all of them. Of tens of thousands of clones listed, just over 95% are singletons. Sample: naive CD8+ T cells sorted from blood. The clonotype was recovered from a human donor in good health.

For the CDR3, the DNA is TGCGCCAGCAGTGTTTTTAGAGCGGGGGCCTTGAACACCGGGGAGCTGTTTTTT. Amino acids: CASSVFRAGALNTGELFF. The chain uses TRBV10-1 and TRBJ2-2; 8 bases map to TRBD2. Germline trimming cut 4 bases from V and 1 base from J; bases unmatched to any gene: 11. Germline CDR1 reads WNHNN; CDR2 reads SYGVQD (reference sequence). The CDR3 spans 18 residues.